This entry describes one T cell receptor (beta chain). This clone was detected only a few times. The antigen it recognizes is unknown. Base-call qualities are not available, and no considerably larger clone is one nucleotide away. Participants in the prospective study were enrolled through a virtual design, were aged about 18 to 89 years, and lived in under 25 United States geographic areas. To assign participants to cohorts, the prospective study relied on clinical history that participants themselves reported in a screening survey and a study questionnaire. ImmuneRACE Cohort 3 recovered participants were defined by two consecutive negative NP/OP PCR tests, healthcare professional clearance, or symptom resolution. Mobile phlebotomists in the prospective study collected whole blood, serum and a nasopharyngeal or oropharyngeal swab from every participant. Over an approximately 2-month period, participants in the prospective study had the option of providing additional blood draws and questionnaires. Before DNA extraction, blood samples from the prospective study were shipped at room temperature or frozen.

TCRbeta CDR3 regions were amplified from genomic DNA by means of the immunoSEQ Assay, a bias-controlled multiplex PCR. The paper's processing steps were these. Within the assay, amplification of reference gene primers was used to estimate how many nucleated cells each sample contained. Sequence reads were collapsed and filtered to measure the absolute abundance of every unique TCRbeta CDR3 rearrangement. For each sample, productive Simpson clonality was calculated by taking the square root of Simpson's diversity index across productive rearrangements. In its TCRdb copy, this immuneACCESS table keeps in-frame sequences only and misses some clones. Where compared with another copy, unresolved V genes explain less than half of these, and the others have no known cause. V, J and clone size are taken as reported in that table, and D and trimming were inferred from the DNA itself. Across this sample there are fewer than 400,000 clones, with approximately 90% seen only once. Jointly, the top ten make up 8.9% of the sample.

The germline V gene sets CDR1 to SGHVS and CDR2 to FQNEAQ. V trim: 2 bases; J trim: 2 bases; unmatched bases: 11. The cysteine opens and the phenylalanine closes a CDR3 of 18 amino acids. Of the read, only the CDR3 DNA is kept; its 54 bases are in frame from base 1. This record belongs to a study of blood T cell repertoires in COVID-19 (TCRdb year 2020). Regarding the study in general: Collaborator samples came from the United States, Italy and Spain and covered acute and convalescent phases of COVID-19. The prospective study material was composed of cDNA or gDNA derived from T cells, B-cell-depleted T cells, or PBMCs. Subjects who had been exposed to COVID-19, were actively infected with it, or had recovered from it provided the deeply sampled blood TCRbeta repertoires that made up the dataset. The repertoires were released in a freely available public database meant as a resource for research on the immune response to SARS-CoV-2. The samples were drawn from the first 160 participants of the ongoing ImmuneRACE study and from 1,254 subjects provided by 6 global collaborators. Sample metadata almost always included a de-identified subject ID, COVID-19 status, age in years and sex. Where available, HLA class I and class II types were taken from metadata supplied by the sample provider and were not determined by assay-based typing. Broader findings and caveats from the paper: The quantity of clinical and demographic metadata differed by source and by participant and was supplied without curation.

The clonotype was recovered from a woman aged 18-30 years who had recovered from COVID-19. Sequenced: PBMCs or T cells enriched from blood (not recorded which). The rearranged chain carries TRBV7-8 and TRBJ1-5, with 8 central nucleotides matching TRBD1. CDR3 sequence: CASSLWQETGDGNQPQHF. The DNA sequence is TGTGCCAGCAGCTTATGGCAGGAGACAGGGGATGGCAATCAGCCCCAGCATTTT.